Here is one T cell receptor (beta chain) with its context. As yet, its antigen is unknown. Profiled with immunoSEQ multiplex PCR; TCRdb holds only in-frame clones, not every one. The sample lists 70,000 to 95,000 clones, about 93% seen once, with roughly 10% in the top ten. The CDR3 consists of 16 residues. The data derive from a study of T cell responses to AZD1222 COVID-19 vaccine. Whole-study findings and limits: Just a handful of people given AZD1222 tested seropositive at baseline.

The clonotype comes from an adult who received the AZD1222 COVID-19 vaccine. This sequence joins TRBV21-1 and TRBJ1-1; TRBD1, the D gene given by the table, was not confirmed from the DNA. TRBV21-1 counts as a pseudogene. This material consisted of peripheral blood, taken 28 days after the second AZD1222 dose. This CDR3 reads CARSLDRGLWNTEAFF. CDR3 in DNA: TGTGCCAGGTCCCTTGACAGGGGGCTATGGAACACTGAAGCTTTCTTT.